This T cell receptor (beta chain) was captured by sequencing in a study of T cell repertoires in cytomegalovirus infection. Study-level findings and limits: Dominant in the ex vivo response were TCR beta clonotypes restricted by HLA-C and specific for CMV.

From the reads, TCRdb called clonotypes with MiXCR, one entry per CDR3 protein. Of 340,000 or so distinct CDR3 sequences in the sample, roughly 25% were seen once. V was trimmed by 4 bases and J by 5 bases, leaving 14 bases between them. Germline V gene lookup returns CDR1 SQVTM and CDR2 ANQGSEA. This CDR3 comprises 13 residues. This clonotype was observed a handful of times. The antigen is unknown. This sample comprised cultured PBMCs, obtained from culture after CMV antigen stimulation. This clonotype was obtained from a human donor in good health (CMV status not recorded). Some clones in this sample may be carry-over from other donors' samples. The genes are TRBV29-1 and TRBJ2-5; TRBD1 is a possible D gene (5 bases). In nucleotides, the CDR3 is TGCAGCGTTGCAGGGAAAGGGTTGGAGACCCAGTACTTC. Encoded protein: CSVAGKGLETQYF.